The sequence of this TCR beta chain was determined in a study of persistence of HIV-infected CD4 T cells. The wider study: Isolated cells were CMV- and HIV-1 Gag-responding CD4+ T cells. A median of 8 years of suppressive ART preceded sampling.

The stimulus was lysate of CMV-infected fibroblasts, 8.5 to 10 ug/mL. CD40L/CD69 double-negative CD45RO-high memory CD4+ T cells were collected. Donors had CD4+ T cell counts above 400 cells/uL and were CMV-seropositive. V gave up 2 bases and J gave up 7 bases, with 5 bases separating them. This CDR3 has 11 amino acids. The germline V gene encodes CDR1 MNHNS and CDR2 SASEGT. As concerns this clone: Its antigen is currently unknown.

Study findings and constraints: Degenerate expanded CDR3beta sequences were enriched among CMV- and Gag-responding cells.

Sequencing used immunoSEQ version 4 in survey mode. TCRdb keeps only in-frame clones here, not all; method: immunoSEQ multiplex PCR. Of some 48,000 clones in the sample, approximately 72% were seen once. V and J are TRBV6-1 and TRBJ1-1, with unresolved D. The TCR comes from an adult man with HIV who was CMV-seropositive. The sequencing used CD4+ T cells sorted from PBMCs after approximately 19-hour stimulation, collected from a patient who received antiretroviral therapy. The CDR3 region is CASSESIEAFF. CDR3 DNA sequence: TGTGCCAGCAGTGAAAGTATTGAAGCTTTCTTT.